This TCR beta chain derives from a study of a mutant IDH1 vaccine in newly diagnosed glioma. For the study at large: Patients under treatment included around 60% males and about 38% females and had a mean age of approximately 44 years.

The study's findings and limits: Patients mounted vaccine-induced immune responses in 93.3% of cases. Seemingly, top peripheral T cell clonotype changes bore no relation to pseudoprogression.

The CDR3 totals 14 residues. V gave up 3 bases and J gave up 6 bases, with 12 bases separating them. Looked up from germline, CDR1 is LNHDA and CDR2 is SQIVND (reference sequence). Regarding time point: week 11, during vaccination. The content of each vaccine dose was 300 ug of mutant IDH1 20-mer peptide, and topical imiquimod accompanied it. Sequencing was performed with immunoSEQ multiplex PCR; in TCRdb, only in-frame clones are kept and a portion is missing. The table has 110,000 or so clones, 75% to 90% seen once. About this clone itself: No antigen is known for it.

Sequencing was performed on PBMCs, taken from a glioma patient whose treatment included an IDH1 peptide vaccine. The chain joins TRBV19 to TRBJ1-5; D not certain. The sequence was obtained from a woman aged 45 to 65 with glioma. CDR3 nucleotides: TGTGCCAGTAGTATGAATGAGAAGGTTCAGCCCCAGCATTTT. Translating gives CASSMNEKVQPQHF.